This TCR beta chain was found in a study of persistence of HIV-infected CD4 T cells. Study-level results: Antigen-responding cells were enriched for degenerate expanded CDR3beta sequences. CMV- and Gag-responding cells had lower TCRbeta richness than CD3/CD28-responding cells. Proviral oligoclonality tracked with TCR oligoclonality within the same sorted cells.

This clone appeared a single time. Its antigen is not known. J lost 3 bases, V lost 5 bases, and 4 bases had no gene match. The CDR3 runs 15 residues. From germline, CDR1 is SGHTA and CDR2 FQGNSA. Overlapping HIV-1 Gag 15-mer peptides at 1 ug per peptide per mL were used. Sorting selected CD4+ T cells upregulating both CD40 ligand and CD69. Donors had undetectable plasma HIV-1 RNA, under 50 copies/mL, for 4+ years. Sequencing used immunoSEQ version 4 in survey mode. Assay: immunoSEQ multiplex PCR; the TCRdb copy retains only in-frame clones and omits some. The sample contains about 19,000 clones, 50% to 70% of which appear only once.

The genes are TRBV7-2 and TRBJ2-3; TRBD1 aligns across 11 bases. The sequencing here drew on CD4+ T cells sorted from PBMCs after approximately 19-hour stimulation, taken from a patient who received antiretroviral therapy. This clonotype originated in an adult woman with HIV who was CMV-seropositive. The CDR3: CASSDGQGATDTQYF. For the CDR3, the DNA is TGTGCCAGCAGCGACGGACAGGGGGCAACAGATACGCAGTATTTT.